This T cell receptor (beta chain) appears in the sequencing data of a study of OX40 agonist ivuxolimab in advanced cancers. Whole-study context: The dose of intravenous ivuxolimab that patients received every 2 weeks ranged from 0.01 to 10 mg/kg.

Assay used: immunoSEQ multiplex PCR; TCRdb lists only in-frame clones, some missing. The sample shows over 80,000 clones, roughly 90% of them seen only once. The CDR3 covers 16 residues. Germline V gene data show CDR1 as SGHVS and CDR2 as FNYEAQ. The V gene lost 2 bases and the J gene lost 6 bases, with 20 bases spanning the gap. Comment on this clone: Its antigen remains unidentified.

Points from the study as a whole: Part of the nonresponder group also had normalized T-cell clonal expansion that was low. Both blood CD4+ and CD8+ T cells showed clonal growth by week 6 at 0.1 to 3.0 mg/kg. Researchers report that CD8+ T cells had, on average, more expanded clones than CD4+.

This clonotype was sampled from an adult with an advanced solid tumor such as melanoma, head and neck, liver or kidney cancer. The chain couples TRBV7-6 to TRBJ2-7, with D possibly being TRBD2 (6 bases). The sequenced sample was CD4+ or CD8+ T cells sorted from blood, obtained in a trial of the OX40 agonist ivuxolimab. CDR3 protein: CASSLSGARTGAEQYF. In DNA, the CDR3 is TGTGCCAGCAGCTTAAGTGGGGCGCGAACGGGAGCCGAGCAGTACTTC.